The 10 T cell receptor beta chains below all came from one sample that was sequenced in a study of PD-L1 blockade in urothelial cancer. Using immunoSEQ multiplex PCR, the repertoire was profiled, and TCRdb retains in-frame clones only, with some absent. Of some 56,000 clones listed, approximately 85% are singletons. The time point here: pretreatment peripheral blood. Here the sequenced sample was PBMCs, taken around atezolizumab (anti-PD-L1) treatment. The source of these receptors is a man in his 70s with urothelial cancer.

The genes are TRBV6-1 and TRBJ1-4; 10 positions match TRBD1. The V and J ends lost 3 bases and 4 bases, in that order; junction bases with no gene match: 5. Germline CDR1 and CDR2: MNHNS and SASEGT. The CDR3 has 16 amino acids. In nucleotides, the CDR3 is TGTGCCAGCAGTGATCCGGGACAGGGGAGTAATGAAAAACTGTTTTTT. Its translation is CASSDPGQGSNEKLFF.

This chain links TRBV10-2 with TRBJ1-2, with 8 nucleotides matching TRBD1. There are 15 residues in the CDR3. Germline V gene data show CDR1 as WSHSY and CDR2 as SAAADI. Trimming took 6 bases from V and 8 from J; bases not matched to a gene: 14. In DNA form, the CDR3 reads TGCGCCAGCAGGTTCGCCGGGACAGGAAGCGGAGGCTACACCTTC. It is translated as CASRFAGTGSGGYTF.

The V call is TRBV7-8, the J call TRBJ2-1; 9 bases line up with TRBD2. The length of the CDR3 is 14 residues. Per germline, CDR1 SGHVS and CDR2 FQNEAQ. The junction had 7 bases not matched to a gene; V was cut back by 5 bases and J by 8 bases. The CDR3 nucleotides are TGTGCCAGCAGCCCCGTCGGCGGGAGGGATGAGCAGTTCTTC. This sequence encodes CASSPVGGRDEQFF.

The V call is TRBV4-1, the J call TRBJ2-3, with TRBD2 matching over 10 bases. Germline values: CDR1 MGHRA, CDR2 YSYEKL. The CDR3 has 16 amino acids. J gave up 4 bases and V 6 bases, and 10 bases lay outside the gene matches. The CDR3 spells CASRGSIAGGPDTQYF. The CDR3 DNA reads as TGCGCCAGCAGGGGGAGTATAGCGGGAGGTCCAGATACGCAGTATTTT.

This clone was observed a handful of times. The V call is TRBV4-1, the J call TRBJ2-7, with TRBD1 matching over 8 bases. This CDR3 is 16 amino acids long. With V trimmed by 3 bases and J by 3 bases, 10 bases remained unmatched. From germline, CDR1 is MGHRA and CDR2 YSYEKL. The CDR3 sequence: CASSHPTNRGDYEQYF. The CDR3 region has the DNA TGCGCCAGCAGCCACCCCACCAACAGGGGGGACTACGAGCAGTACTTC.

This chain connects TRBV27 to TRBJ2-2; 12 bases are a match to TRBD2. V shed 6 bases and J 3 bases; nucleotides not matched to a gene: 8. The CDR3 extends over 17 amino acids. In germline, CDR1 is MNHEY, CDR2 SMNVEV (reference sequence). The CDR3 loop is CASSPRTSGTYTGELFF. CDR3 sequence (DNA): TGTGCCAGCAGCCCGAGGACTAGCGGGACGTACACCGGGGAGCTGTTTTTT.

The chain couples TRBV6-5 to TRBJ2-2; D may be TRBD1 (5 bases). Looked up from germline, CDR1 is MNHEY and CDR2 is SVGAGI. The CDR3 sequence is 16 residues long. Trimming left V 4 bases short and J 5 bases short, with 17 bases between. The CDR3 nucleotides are TGTGCCAGCAGTTTTTTCGGGCAGGGAAGGACCGGGGAGCTGTTTTTT. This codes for CASSFFGQGRTGELFF.

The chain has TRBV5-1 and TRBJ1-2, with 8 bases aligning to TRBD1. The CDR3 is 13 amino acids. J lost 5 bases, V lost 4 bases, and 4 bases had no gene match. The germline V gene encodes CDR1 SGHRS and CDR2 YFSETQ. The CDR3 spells CASSLDRDYGYTF. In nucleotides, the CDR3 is TGCGCCAGCAGCCTGGACAGGGATTATGGCTACACCTTC.

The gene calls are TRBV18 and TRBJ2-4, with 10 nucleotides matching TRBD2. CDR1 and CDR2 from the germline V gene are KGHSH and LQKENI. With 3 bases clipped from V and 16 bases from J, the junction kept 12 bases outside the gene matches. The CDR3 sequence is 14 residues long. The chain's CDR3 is CASSPEASGREVYF. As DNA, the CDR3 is TGTGCCAGCTCACCGGAAGCTAGCGGGAGAGAGGTTTACTTC.

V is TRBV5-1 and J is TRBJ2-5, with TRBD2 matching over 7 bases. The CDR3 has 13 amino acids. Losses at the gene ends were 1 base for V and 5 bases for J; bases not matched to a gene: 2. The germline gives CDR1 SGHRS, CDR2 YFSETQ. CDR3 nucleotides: TGCGCCAGCAGCTTGTCGCGGGGGGAGACCCAGTACTTC. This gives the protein CASSLSRGETQYF.